The clone carrying this TCR beta chain was seen more than once but under ten times. The antigen remains unidentified. TCRdb re-called the reads through MiXCR, storing one row per CDR3 protein. The sample records about 160,000 distinct CDR3 sequences, less than 25% being singletons. The data were taken from a study of T cell repertoires in cytomegalovirus infection. The overall study: Both a matching HLA type and CMV infection were indicated by public TCR beta signatures.

The clonotype was recovered from a human donor in good health (CMV status not recorded). Some clones in this sample may be carry-over from other donors' samples. The material sequenced was CD8+ T cells from cultured PBMCs, taken from culture after CMV antigen stimulation.

The CDR3 nucleotides are TGTGCCAGCAGCTTAGCGGCCCCGGGACAGGGGGCCCTTACTAACTATGGCTACACCTTC. Amino acid sequence: CASSLAAPGQGALTNYGYTF. The chain has TRBV7-8 and TRBJ1-2; 12 bases map to TRBD1. Germline CDR1 reads SGHVS; CDR2 reads FQNEAQ. The ends lost 0 bases at V and 0 bases at J; junction bases unmatched: 11. This CDR3 comprises 20 residues.